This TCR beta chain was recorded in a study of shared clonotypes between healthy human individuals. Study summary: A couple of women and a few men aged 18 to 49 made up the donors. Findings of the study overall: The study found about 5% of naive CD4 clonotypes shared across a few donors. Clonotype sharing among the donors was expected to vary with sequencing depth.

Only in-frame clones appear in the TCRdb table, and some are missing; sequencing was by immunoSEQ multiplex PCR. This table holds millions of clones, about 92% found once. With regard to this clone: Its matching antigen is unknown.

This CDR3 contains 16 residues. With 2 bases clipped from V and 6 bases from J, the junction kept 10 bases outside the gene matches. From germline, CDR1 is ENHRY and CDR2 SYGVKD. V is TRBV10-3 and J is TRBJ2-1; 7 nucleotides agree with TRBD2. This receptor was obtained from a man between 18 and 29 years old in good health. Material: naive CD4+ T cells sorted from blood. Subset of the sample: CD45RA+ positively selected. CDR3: CAISEGEGLTINEQFF. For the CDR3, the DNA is TGTGCCATCAGTGAGGGGGAGGGACTAACAATCAATGAGCAGTTCTTC.